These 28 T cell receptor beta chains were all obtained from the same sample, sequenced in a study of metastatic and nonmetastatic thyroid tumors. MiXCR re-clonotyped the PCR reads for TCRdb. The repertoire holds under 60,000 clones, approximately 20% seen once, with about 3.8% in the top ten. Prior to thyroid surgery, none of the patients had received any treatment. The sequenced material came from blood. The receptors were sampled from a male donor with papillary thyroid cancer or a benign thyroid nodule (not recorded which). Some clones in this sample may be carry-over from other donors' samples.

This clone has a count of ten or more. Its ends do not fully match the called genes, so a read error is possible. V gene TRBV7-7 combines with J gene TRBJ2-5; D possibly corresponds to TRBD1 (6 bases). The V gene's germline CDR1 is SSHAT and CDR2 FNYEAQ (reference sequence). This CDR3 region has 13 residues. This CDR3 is CASSFGRGETQYF. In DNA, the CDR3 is TGTGCTAGCAGCTTTGGCAGGGGAGAGACCCAGTACTTC.

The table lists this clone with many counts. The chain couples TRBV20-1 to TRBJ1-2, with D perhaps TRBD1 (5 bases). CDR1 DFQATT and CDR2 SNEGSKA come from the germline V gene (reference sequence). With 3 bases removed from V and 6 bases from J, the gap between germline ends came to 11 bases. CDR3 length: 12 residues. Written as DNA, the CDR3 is TGCAGTGCTAGGGGGCAGGGAAATGGCTACACCTTC. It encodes CSARGQGNGYTF.

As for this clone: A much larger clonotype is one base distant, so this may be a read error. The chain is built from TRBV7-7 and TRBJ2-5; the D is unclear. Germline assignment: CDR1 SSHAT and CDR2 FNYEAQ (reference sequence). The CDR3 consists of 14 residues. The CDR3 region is CASSQTWVQETQYF. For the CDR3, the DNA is TGTGCTAGCAGCCAGACCTGGGTTCAAGAGACCCAGTACTTC.

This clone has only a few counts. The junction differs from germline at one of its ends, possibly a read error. The CDR3 coding sequence is TGTACCAGCAGTTACTCCGACAGGCGCACTGAATCTTTCTTT. It is translated as CTSSYSDRRTESFF. The chain is built from TRBV6-6 and TRBJ1-1, with D possibly matching TRBD1 (6 bases). This CDR3 contains 14 residues. The germline V gene encodes CDR1 MNHNY and CDR2 SVGAGI (reference sequence).

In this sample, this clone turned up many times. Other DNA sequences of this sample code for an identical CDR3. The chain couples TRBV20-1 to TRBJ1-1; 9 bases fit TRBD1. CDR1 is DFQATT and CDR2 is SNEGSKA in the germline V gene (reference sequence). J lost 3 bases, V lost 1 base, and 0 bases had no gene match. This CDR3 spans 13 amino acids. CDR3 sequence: CSARGQGDTEAFF. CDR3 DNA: TGCAGTGCTAGAGGACAGGGGGACACTGAAGCTTTCTTT.

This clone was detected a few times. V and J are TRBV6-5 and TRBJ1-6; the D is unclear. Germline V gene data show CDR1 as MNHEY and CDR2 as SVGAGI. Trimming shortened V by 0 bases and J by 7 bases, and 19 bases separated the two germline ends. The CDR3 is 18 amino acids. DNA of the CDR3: TGTGCCAGCAGTTACTCTTTGGGCAGTCCCTCTGGAAATTCACCCCTCCACTTT. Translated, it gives CASSYSLGSPSGNSPLHF.

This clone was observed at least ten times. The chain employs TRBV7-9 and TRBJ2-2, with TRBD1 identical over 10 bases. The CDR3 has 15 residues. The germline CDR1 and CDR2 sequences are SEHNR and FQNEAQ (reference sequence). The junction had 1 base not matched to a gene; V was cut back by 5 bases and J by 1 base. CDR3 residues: CASSRDRGNTGELFF. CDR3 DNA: TGTGCCAGCAGCCGGGACAGGGGGAACACCGGGGAGCTGTTTTTT.

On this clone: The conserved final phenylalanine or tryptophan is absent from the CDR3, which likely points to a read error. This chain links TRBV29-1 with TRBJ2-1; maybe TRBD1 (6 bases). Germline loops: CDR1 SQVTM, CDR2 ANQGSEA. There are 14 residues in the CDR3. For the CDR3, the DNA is TGCTGCGCTCCTCTAGGGGGCTCCTACAATGAGCAGTTCCTC. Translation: CCAPLGGSYNEQFL.

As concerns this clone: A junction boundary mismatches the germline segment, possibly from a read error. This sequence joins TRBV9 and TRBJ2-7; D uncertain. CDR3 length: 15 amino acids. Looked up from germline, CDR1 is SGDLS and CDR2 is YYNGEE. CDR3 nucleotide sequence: TGTGCCAGCACCGTAGGAAGCCAGAGCTCCTACGAGCAGTACTTC. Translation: CASTVGSQSSYEQYF.

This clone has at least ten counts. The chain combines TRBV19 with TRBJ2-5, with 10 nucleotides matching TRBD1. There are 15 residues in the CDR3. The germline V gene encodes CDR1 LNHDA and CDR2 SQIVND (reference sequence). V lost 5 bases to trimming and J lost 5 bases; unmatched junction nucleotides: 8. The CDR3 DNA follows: TGTGCCAGTAGTTCCGCGACAGGGGGCAGTGAGACCCAGTACTTC. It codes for CASSSATGGSETQYF.

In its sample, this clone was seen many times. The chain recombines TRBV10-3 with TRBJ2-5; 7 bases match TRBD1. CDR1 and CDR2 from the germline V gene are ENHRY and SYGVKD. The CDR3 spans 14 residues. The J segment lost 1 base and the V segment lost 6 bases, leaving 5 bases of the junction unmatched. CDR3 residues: CAISEGTAQETQYF. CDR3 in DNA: TGTGCCATCAGCGAAGGGACAGCCCAAGAGACCCAGTACTTC.

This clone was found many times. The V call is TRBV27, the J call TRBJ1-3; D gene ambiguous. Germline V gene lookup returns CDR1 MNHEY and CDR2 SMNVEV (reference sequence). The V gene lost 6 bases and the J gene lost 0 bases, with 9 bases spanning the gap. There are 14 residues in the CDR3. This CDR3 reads CASSDAGSGNTIYF. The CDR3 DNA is TGTGCCAGCAGCGACGCCGGCTCTGGAAACACCATATATTTT.

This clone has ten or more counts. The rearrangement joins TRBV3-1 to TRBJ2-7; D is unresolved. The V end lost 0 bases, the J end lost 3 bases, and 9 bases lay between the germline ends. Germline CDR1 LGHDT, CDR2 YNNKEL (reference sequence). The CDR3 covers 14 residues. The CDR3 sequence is CASSQDMAGYEQYF. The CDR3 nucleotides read TGTGCCAGCAGCCAAGATATGGCCGGCTACGAGCAGTACTTC.

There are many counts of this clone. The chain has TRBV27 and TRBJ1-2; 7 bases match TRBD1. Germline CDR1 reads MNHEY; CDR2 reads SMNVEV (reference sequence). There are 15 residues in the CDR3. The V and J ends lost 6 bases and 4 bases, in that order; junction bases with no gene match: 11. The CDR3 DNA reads TGTGCCAGCAGCGTCGGTCCAGGGGGTAGCTATGGCTACACCTTC. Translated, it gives CASSVGPGGSYGYTF.

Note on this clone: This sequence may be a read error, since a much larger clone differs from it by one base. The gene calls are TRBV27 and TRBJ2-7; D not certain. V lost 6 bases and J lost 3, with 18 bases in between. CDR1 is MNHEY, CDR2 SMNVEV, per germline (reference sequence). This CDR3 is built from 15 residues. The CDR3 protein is CASRNSGGSGYEQYF. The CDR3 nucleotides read TGTGCCAGCAGAAATTCAGGCGGATCGGGCTACGAGCAGTACTTC.

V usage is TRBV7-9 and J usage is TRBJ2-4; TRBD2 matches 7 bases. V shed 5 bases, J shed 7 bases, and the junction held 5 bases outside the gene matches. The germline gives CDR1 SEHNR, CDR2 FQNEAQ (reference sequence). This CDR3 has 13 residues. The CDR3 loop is CASSGGDVNIQYF. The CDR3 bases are TGTGCCAGCAGCGGGGGGGATGTGAACATTCAGTACTTC.

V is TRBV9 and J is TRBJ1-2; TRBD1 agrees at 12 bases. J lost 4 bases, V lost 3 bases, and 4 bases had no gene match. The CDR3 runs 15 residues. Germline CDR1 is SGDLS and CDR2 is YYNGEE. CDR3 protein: CASSGDRGPSYGYTF. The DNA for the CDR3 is TGTGCCAGCAGCGGGGACAGGGGGCCTTCCTATGGCTACACCTTC.

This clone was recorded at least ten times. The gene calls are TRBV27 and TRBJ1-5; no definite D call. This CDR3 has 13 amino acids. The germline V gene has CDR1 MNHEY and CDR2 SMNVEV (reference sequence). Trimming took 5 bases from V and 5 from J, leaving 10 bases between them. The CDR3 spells CASSPYLHQPQHF. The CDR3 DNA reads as TGTGCCAGCAGTCCCTACCTCCATCAGCCCCAGCATTTT.

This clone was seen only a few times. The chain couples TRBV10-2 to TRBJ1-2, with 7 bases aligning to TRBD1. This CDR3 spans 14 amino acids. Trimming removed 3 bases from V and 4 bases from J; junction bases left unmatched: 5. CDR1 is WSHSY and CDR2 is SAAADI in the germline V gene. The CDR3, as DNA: TGCGCCAGCAGTGAAGACAGGGTCAGCTATGGCTACACCTTC. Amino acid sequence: CASSEDRVSYGYTF.

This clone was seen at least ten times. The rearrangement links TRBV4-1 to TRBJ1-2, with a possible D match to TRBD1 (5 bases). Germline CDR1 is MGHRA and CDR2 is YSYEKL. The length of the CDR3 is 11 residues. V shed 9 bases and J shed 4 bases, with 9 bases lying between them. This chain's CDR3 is CASSTGYGYTF. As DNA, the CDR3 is TGCGCCAGTAGTACAGGCTATGGCTACACCTTC.

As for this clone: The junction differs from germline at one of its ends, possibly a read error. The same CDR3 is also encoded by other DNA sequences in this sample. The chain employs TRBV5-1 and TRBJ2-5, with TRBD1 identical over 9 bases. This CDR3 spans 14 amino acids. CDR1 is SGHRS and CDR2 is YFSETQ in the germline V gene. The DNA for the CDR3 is TGCGCCAGCAGCCCGGACAGGGGAGAACAGACACAGTACTTC. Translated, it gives CASSPDRGEQTQYF.

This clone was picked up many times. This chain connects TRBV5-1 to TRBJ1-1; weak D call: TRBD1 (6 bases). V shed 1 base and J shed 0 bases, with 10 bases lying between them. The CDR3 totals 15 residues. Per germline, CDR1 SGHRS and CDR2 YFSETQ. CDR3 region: CASSLIQGLNTEAFF. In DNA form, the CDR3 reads TGCGCCAGCAGCTTGATACAGGGATTGAACACTGAAGCTTTCTTT.

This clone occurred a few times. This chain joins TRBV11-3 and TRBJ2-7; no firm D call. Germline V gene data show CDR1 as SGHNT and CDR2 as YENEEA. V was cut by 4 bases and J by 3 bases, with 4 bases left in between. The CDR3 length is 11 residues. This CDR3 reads CASSSDYEQYF. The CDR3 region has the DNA TGTGCCAGCAGCTCAGACTACGAGCAGTACTTC.

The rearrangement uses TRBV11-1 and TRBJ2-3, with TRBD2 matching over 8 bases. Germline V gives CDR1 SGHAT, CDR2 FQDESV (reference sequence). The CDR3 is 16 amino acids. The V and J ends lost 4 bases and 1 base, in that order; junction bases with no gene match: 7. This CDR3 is CASSSGGPPGTDTQYF. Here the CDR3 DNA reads TGTGCCAGCAGCTCGGGAGGGCCCCCGGGCACAGATACGCAGTATTTT.

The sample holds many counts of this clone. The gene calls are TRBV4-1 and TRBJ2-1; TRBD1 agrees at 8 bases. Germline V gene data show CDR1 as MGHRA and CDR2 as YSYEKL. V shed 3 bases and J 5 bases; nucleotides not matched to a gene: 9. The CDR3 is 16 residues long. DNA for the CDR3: TGCGCCAGCAGCCATCAAGGACAGGGAAGGCACAATGAGCAGTTCTTC. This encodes CASSHQGQGRHNEQFF.

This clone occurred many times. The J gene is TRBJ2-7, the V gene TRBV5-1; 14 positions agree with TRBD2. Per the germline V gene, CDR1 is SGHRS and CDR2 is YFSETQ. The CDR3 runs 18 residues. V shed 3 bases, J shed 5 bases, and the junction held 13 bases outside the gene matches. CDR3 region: CASSYGTSGSGGPNEQYF. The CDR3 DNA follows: TGCGCCAGCAGCTACGGGACTAGCGGGAGTGGGGGTCCTAACGAGCAGTACTTC. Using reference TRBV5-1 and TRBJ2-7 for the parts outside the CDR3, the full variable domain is KAGVTQTPRYLIKTRGQQVTLSCSPISGHRSVSWYQQTPGQGLQFLFEYFSETQRNKGNFPGRFSGRQFSNSRSEMNVSTLELGDSALYLCASSYGTSGSGGPNEQYFGPGTRLTVT.

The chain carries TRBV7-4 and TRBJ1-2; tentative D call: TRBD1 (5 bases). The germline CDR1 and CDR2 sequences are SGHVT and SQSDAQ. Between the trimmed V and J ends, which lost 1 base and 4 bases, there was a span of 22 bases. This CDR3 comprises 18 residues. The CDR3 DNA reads TGTGCCAGCAGCTTAGTTGGCGGGGCAGGCCAGGAGGCCTATGGCTACACCTTC. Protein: CASSLVGGAGQEAYGYTF.

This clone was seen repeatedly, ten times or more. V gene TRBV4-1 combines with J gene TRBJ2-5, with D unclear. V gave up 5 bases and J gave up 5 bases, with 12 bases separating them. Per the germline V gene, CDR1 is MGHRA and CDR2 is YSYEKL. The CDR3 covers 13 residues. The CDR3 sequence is CASSVGERETQYF. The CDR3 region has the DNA TGCGCCAGCAGCGTTGGGGAAAGGGAGACCCAGTACTTC.